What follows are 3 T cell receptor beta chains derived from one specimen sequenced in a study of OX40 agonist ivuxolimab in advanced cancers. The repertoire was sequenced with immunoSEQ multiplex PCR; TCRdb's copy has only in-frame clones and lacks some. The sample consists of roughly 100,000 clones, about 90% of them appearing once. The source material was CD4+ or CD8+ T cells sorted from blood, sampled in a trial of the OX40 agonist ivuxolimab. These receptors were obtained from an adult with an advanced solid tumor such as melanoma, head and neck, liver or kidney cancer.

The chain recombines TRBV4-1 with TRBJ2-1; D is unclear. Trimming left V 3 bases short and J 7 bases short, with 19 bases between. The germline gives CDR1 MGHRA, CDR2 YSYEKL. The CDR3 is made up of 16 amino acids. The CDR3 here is CASSHLPASRRNEQFF. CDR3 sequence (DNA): TGCGCCAGCAGCCATCTACCAGCGAGCCGAAGAAATGAGCAGTTCTTC.

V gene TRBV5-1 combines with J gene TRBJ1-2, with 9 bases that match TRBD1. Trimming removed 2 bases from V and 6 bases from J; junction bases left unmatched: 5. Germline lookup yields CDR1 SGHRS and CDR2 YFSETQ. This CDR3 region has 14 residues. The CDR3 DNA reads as TGCGCCAGCAGCTTCCCCGGGACAGGGAATGGCTACACCTTC. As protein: CASSFPGTGNGYTF.

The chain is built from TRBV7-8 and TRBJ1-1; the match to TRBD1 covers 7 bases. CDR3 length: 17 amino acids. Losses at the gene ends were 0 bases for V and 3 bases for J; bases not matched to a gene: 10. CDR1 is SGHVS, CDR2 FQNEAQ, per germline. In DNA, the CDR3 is TGTGCCAGCAGCTTAGCCCGAAGGGGGCGCGGGGACACTGAAGCTTTCTTT. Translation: CASSLARRGRGDTEAFF.